This TCR beta chain appears in the sequencing data of a study of shared clonotypes between healthy human individuals. Notes on the study in general: All-four-donor shared clonotypes had higher generation probabilities than non-shared clonotypes did.

V was shortened by 1 base and J by 8 bases, with 12 bases between the two germline ends. CDR3 length: 14 amino acids. Germline V gene lookup returns CDR1 MNHEY and CDR2 SVGAGI. For every subset, genomic DNA was evenly distributed across several immunoSEQ plates. Measured with immunoSEQ multiplex PCR; TCRdb has only the in-frame clones, and not every one. Of 1.5 million to 2.5 million clones in the sample, approximately 95% are singletons; the top ten hold 1.2%. About this clone: Its target is unknown.

Naive CD8 cells lacked CD45RO and underwent positive selection for CCR7, leaving out terminally differentiated effector memory CD45RA+ cells. Those who donated were healthy HIV-negative adults, with no recent acute infections or vaccinations reported. This clonotype originated in a young man in good health. The rearrangement uses TRBV6-5 and TRBJ2-1; unclear D gene. Sample: naive CD8+ T cells sorted from blood. In DNA form, the CDR3 reads TGTGCCAGCAGTTACTTTTGGGCCGCGGATGAGCAGTTCTTC. Translation: CASSYFWAADEQFF.